Below, 18 T cell receptor beta chains from the same sample are listed, as sequenced in a study of blood T cell repertoires in COVID-19. Method: immunoSEQ multiplex PCR; TCRdb's copy keeps in-frame clones and lacks some. The sample lists about 420,000 clones, about 90% seen once, with about 0.91% in the top ten. Material for sequencing was peripheral blood. The receptors were sampled from a man aged 18 to 35 with COVID-19, enrolled during active disease.

The chain links TRBV14 to TRBJ2-5, with 12 bases that match TRBD2. The ends lost 5 bases at V and 5 bases at J; junction bases unmatched: 12. The CDR3 contains 17 residues. CDR1 SGHDN and CDR2 FVKESK come from the germline V gene. Written as DNA, the CDR3 is TGTGCCAGCAGCGAAGGACTAGCGGGAACCTCCCCGGAGACCCAGTACTTC. Translating it yields CASSEGLAGTSPETQYF.

This rearrangement joins TRBV7-9 to TRBJ2-1, with D possibly matching TRBD1 (5 bases). V lost 1 base and J lost 10, with 20 bases in between. CDR1 is SEHNR and CDR2 is FQNEAQ in the germline V gene (reference sequence). The CDR3 has 16 amino acids. The CDR3: CASSLVGRTSQYEQFF. For the CDR3, the DNA is TGTGCCAGCAGCTTAGTGGGCCGGACATCACAATACGAGCAGTTCTTC.

The chain recombines TRBV28 with TRBJ1-4, with D unclear. The CDR3 covers 14 residues. Trimming left V 7 bases short and J 8 bases short, with 17 bases between. Germline V gene lookup returns CDR1 MDHEN and CDR2 SYDVKM. CDR3 nucleotides: TGTGCCAGCAACCCTGAGCGGCGAAGGGAAAAACTGTTTTTT. Translating gives CASNPERRREKLFF.

The rearrangement uses TRBV29-1 and TRBJ2-7; D may be TRBD2 (6 bases). Germline loops: CDR1 SQVTM, CDR2 ANQGSEA. The CDR3 contains 13 residues. The V end lost 5 bases, the J end lost 3 bases, and 14 bases lay between the germline ends. CDR3 residues: CSVRNAGFYEQYF. DNA for the CDR3: TGCAGCGTTCGGAACGCGGGATTCTACGAGCAGTACTTC.

The rearrangement links TRBV5-6 to TRBJ1-5, with D uncertain. Germline loops: CDR1 SGHDT, CDR2 YYEEEE. Deletions cut 4 bases from V and 1 base from J, with 12 bases between. The CDR3 sequence is 15 residues long. CDR3 in amino acids: CASSDTRQSNQPQHF. The CDR3 DNA follows: TGTGCCAGCAGCGACACCAGGCAGAGCAATCAGCCCCAGCATTTT.

The chain couples TRBV2 to TRBJ1-2, with TRBD1 matching over 8 bases. Losses at the gene ends were 0 bases for V and 4 bases for J; bases not matched to a gene: 4. In germline, CDR1 is SNHLY, CDR2 FYNNEI. The CDR3 totals 15 residues. The CDR3 DNA reads TGTGCCAGCAGTGAAGCGGGGCAGGGGGCCTATGGCTACACCTTC. Translated: CASSEAGQGAYGYTF.

Notes on this clone: Distinct nucleotide sequences in the sample also encode this CDR3. The chain combines TRBV5-5 with TRBJ2-7, with D possibly matching TRBD1 (5 bases). The CDR3 runs to 13 residues. The ends were cut back, 5 bases at V and 0 bases at J, with 9 bases in the middle. The germline gives CDR1 SGHKS, CDR2 YYEKEE (reference sequence). CDR3 in amino acids: CASSRQSSYEQYF. The CDR3 region has the DNA TGTGCCAGCAGTCGACAGAGCTCCTACGAGCAGTACTTC.

This clone was found once. This chain uses TRBV5-1 with TRBJ1-1, with 7 positions matching TRBD1. CDR1 and CDR2 from the germline V gene are SGHRS and YFSETQ. The CDR3 covers 15 residues. V dropped 3 bases and J dropped 4; count of bases not matched to a gene: 9. The CDR3: CASSWKEGAPTEAFF. DNA for the CDR3: TGCGCCAGCAGCTGGAAGGAGGGGGCGCCCACTGAAGCTTTCTTT.

This sequence joins TRBV5-6 and TRBJ2-3, with a weak D call TRBD1 (6 bases). Germline CDR1 reads SGHDT; CDR2 reads YYEEEE. Trimming left V 1 base short and J 6 bases short, with 18 bases between. This CDR3 spans 16 amino acids. CDR3 sequence: CASSLLRGTDSDTQYF. CDR3 nucleotide sequence: TGTGCCAGCAGCTTGCTCAGGGGCACGGATTCGGATACGCAGTATTTT.

The CDR3 coding sequence is TGTGCCAGCAGCTACAGAGCAGGTGCAACTAATGAAAAACTGTTTTTT. This codes for CASSYRAGATNEKLFF. The rearrangement links TRBV27 to TRBJ1-4; D call uncertain. Trimming took 6 bases from V and 0 from J, leaving 14 bases between them. The CDR3 sequence is 16 residues long. CDR1 is MNHEY and CDR2 is SMNVEV in the germline V gene (reference sequence).

This chain connects TRBV9 to TRBJ2-2; no clear D. Trimming shortened V by 10 bases and J by 5 bases, and 15 bases separated the two germline ends. Looked up from germline, CDR1 is SGDLS and CDR2 is YYNGEE. This CDR3 contains 13 residues. The CDR3 bases are TGTGCCTGTTCCAGAGGTGCGACCGGGGAGCTGTTTTTT. This encodes CACSRGATGELFF.

The chain couples TRBV7-9 to TRBJ1-2; D not resolved. The CDR3 sequence is 14 residues long. Germline CDR1 SEHNR, CDR2 FQNEAQ (reference sequence). V was trimmed by 3 bases and J by 3 bases, leaving 11 bases between them. CDR3 sequence reads: CASSFSVGDYGYTF. The CDR3 DNA reads as TGTGCCAGCAGCTTTTCAGTCGGGGACTATGGCTACACCTTC.

J is TRBJ1-1 and V is TRBV30; D gene unclear. The V and J ends lost 5 bases and 0 bases respectively, with 13 bases between them. The CDR3 is made up of 14 amino acids. Germline V gene sequence: CDR1 GTSNPN, CDR2 SVGIG (reference sequence). The CDR3 here is CAWARERLNTEAFF. In nucleotides, the CDR3 is TGTGCCTGGGCTAGGGAGCGCCTGAACACTGAAGCTTTCTTT.

This clone was seen a few times. A read error may produce the germline difference seen at one junction end. J is TRBJ2-5 and V is TRBV20-1; 7 nucleotides align to TRBD2. Germline CDR1 DFQATT, CDR2 SNEGSKA (reference sequence). The CDR3 spans 11 residues. CDR3 amino acids: CSASSDPGLHF. CDR3 nucleotides: TGCAGTGCTAGTTCAGATCCGGGACTACACTTC.

V is TRBV7-9 and J is TRBJ2-3; 15 nucleotides line up with TRBD2. From germline, CDR1 is SEHNR and CDR2 FQNEAQ (reference sequence). The CDR3 length is 17 residues. Trimming removed 10 bases from V and 2 bases from J; junction bases left unmatched: 10. As DNA, the CDR3 is TGTGCCACCCCTGGGACTAGCGGGGGGAGTTACACAGATACGCAGTATTTT. As protein: CATPGTSGGSYTDTQYF.

The chain combines TRBV24-1 with TRBJ2-1; 11 bases match TRBD2. The trim removed 0 bases at V and 5 bases at J, leaving 5 bases unmatched. This CDR3 has 17 residues. Germline V lookup: CDR1 KGHDR, CDR2 SFDVKD. The CDR3, as DNA: TGTGCCACCAGTGATTTGACTAGCGGGAGTGTTGACAATGAGCAGTTCTTC. The encoded protein is CATSDLTSGSVDNEQFF.

This chain uses TRBV27 with TRBJ2-6; perhaps TRBD1 as D (5 bases). The CDR3 contains 17 residues. Trimming shortened V by 7 bases and J by 4 bases, and 20 bases separated the two germline ends. Germline V gives CDR1 MNHEY, CDR2 SMNVEV (reference sequence). The CDR3 reads CASNPSWGVGGANVLTF. CDR3 sequence (DNA): TGTGCCAGCAACCCGTCTTGGGGCGTGGGGGGGGCCAACGTCCTGACTTTC. Full variable domain (remainder filled in from reference TRBV27 and TRBJ2-6): EAQVTQNPRYLITVTGKKLTVTCSQNMNHEYMSWYRQDPGLGLRQIYYSMNVEVTDKGDVPEGYKVSRKEKRNFPLILESPSPNQTSLYFCASNPSWGVGGANVLTFGAGSRLTVL.

V usage is TRBV19 and J usage is TRBJ2-1; TRBD2 matches 9 bases. The CDR3 runs to 16 residues. CDR1 is LNHDA, CDR2 SQIVND, per germline (reference sequence). The V gene end was trimmed by 5 bases and the J gene end by 0 bases; junction bases not matched to a gene: 5. CDR3 protein: CASSSSGGTSYNEQFF. The CDR3 DNA follows: TGTGCCAGTAGTTCCAGCGGGGGGACCTCCTACAATGAGCAGTTCTTC. Variable domain in full (rest from reference TRBV19 and TRBJ2-1): DGGITQSPKYLFRKEGQNVTLSCEQNLNHDAMYWYRQDPGQGLRLIYYSQIVNDFQKGDIAEGYSVSREKKESFPLTVTSAQKNPTAFYLCASSSSGGTSYNEQFFGPGTRLTVL.